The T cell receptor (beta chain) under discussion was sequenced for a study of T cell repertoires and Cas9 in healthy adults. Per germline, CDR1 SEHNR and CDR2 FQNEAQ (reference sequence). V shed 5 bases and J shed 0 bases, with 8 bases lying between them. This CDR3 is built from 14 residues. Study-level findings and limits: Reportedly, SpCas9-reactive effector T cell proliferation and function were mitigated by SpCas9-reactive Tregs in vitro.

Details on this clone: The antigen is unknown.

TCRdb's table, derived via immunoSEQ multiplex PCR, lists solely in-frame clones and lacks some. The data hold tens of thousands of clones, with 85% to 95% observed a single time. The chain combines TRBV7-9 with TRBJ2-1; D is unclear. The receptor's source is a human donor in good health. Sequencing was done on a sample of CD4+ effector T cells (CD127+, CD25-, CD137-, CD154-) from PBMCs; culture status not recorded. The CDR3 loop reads CASSPLSSYNEQFF. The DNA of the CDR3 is TGTGCCAGCAGCCCGTTAAGCTCCTACAATGAGCAGTTCTTC.